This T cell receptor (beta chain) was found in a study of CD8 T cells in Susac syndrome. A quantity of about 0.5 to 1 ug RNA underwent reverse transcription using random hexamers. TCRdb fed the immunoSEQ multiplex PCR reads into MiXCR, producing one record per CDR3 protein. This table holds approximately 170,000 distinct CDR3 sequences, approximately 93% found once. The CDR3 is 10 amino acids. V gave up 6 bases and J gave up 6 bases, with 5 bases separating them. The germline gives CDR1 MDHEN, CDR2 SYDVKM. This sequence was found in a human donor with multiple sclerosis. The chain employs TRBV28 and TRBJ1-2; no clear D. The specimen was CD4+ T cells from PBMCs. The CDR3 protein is CASSSNGYTF. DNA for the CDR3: TGTGCCAGCAGCTCGAATGGCTACACCTTC.